This T cell receptor (beta chain) came from a study of blood T cell repertoires in COVID-19. In the study overall: COVID-19 samples collected from the United States, Italy and Spain covered acute and convalescent phases.

Original methodology: It was from reference gene primer amplification that nucleated cell counts were estimated. Assay: immunoSEQ multiplex PCR; the TCRdb copy retains only in-frame clones and omits some. V and J calls and clone size are those listed in that table; D and trimming were worked out from the DNA. The data show under 85,000 clones, with 70% to 90% seen just once and 12% held by the top ten. Germline V gene sequence: CDR1 MNHNS, CDR2 SASEGT. Trimming cost V 2 bases and J 2 bases; bases outside gene matches: 10. This CDR3 spans 18 amino acids. This receptor was taken from a human donor in a cohort sampled during active COVID-19. This chain uses TRBV6-1 with TRBJ2-2; 8 bases match TRBD2. Specimen: peripheral blood. This chain's CDR3 is CASSELVGGASNTGELFF. The CDR3, as DNA: TGTGCCAGCAGTGAACTTGTCGGGGGGGCGAGTAACACCGGGGAGCTGTTTTTT.